The 21 T cell receptor beta chains below were found in one sample sequenced in a study of T cell responses to AZD1222 COVID-19 vaccine. Only in-frame clones appear in the TCRdb table, and some are missing; sequencing was by immunoSEQ multiplex PCR. The table includes around 100,000 clones, approximately 96% detected once. The sequences come from peripheral blood, collected on day 0 of AZD1222 vaccination. Receptor source: an adult in good health.

This chain links TRBV28 with TRBJ1-2; weak D call: TRBD1 (5 bases). The CDR3 runs 14 residues. CDR1 is MDHEN and CDR2 is SYDVKM in the germline V gene. V dropped 1 base and J dropped 5 bases, with 11 bases sitting between them. Written as DNA, the CDR3 is TGTGCCAGCAGTTTATACTCCGACAGTTATGGCTACACCTTC. Translating it yields CASSLYSDSYGYTF.

The chain has TRBV15 and TRBJ2-1, with D possibly matching TRBD2 (5 bases). The length of the CDR3 is 15 residues. Trimming removed 3 bases from V and 7 bases from J, with 16 bases in between. The germline V gene has CDR1 LNHNV and CDR2 YYDKDF (reference sequence). This CDR3 is CATSSDFFEGNEQFF. In DNA form, the CDR3 reads TGTGCCACCAGCAGTGACTTCTTCGAGGGAAATGAGCAGTTCTTC.

The rearrangement uses TRBV27 and TRBJ2-2; 7 bases map to TRBD2. The CDR3 consists of 15 residues. V trimming: 5 bases; J trimming: 6 bases; junction bases outside the gene matches: 9. Germline values: CDR1 MNHEY, CDR2 SMNVEV (reference sequence). The CDR3: CASSPPGLLSGELFF. The CDR3 DNA is TGTGCCAGCAGTCCCCCGGGACTACTCTCCGGGGAGCTGTTTTTT.

The chain uses TRBV18 and TRBJ2-5, with D possibly matching TRBD1 (6 bases). CDR3 size: 13 residues. Germline V gene sequence: CDR1 KGHSH, CDR2 LQKENI. Trimming took 4 bases from V and 4 from J, leaving 10 bases between them. CDR3 amino acids: CASSLQGRETQYF. The CDR3, as DNA: TGTGCCAGCTCACTGCAGGGGAGAGAGACCCAGTACTTC.

This chain connects TRBV9 to TRBJ1-6, with no clear D. The CDR3 contains 13 residues. CDR1 is SGDLS, CDR2 YYNGEE, per germline. Between the trimmed V and J ends, which lost 3 bases and 12 bases, there was a span of 13 bases. CDR3 loop: CASSATETLPLHF. The CDR3 region has the DNA TGTGCCAGCAGCGCGACCGAAACGTTACCCCTCCACTTT.

This sequence joins TRBV18 and TRBJ1-5; D may be TRBD1 (5 bases). CDR1 is KGHSH and CDR2 is LQKENI in the germline V gene. The V and J ends lost 1 base and 7 bases respectively, with 8 bases between them. This CDR3 contains 13 residues. The CDR3 DNA sequence: TGTGCCAGCTCACCACAGGGGCGACAGCCCCAGCATTTT. Translated: CASSPQGRQPQHF.

This clone showed up just once. V usage is TRBV6-1 and J usage is TRBJ2-7; D possibly corresponds to TRBD2 (6 bases). The CDR3 totals 14 residues. V was pared by 2 bases and J by 7 bases, with 15 bases between. Looked up from germline, CDR1 is MNHNS and CDR2 is SASEGT. CDR3: CASSEYSTSFEQYF. The CDR3 region has the DNA TGTGCCAGCAGTGAATATTCTACTAGCTTTGAGCAGTACTTC.

This clone has only a few counts. The rearrangement uses TRBV7-2 and TRBJ1-3, with D perhaps TRBD1 (5 bases). With 1 base removed from V and 4 bases from J, the gap between germline ends came to 11 bases. Germline V CDR1 and CDR2: SGHTA, FQGNSA. The CDR3 has 15 residues. CDR3 residues: CASSLEVAGGNTIYF. CDR3 sequence (DNA): TGTGCCAGCAGCTTAGAGGTGGCAGGGGGAAACACCATATATTTT.

CDR3 bases: TGTGCCAGCAGTTTTAGCGGGGGCGAGCAGTACTTC. It encodes CASSFSGGEQYF. The J gene is TRBJ2-7, the V gene TRBV27, with 9 bases that match TRBD2. There are 12 residues in the CDR3. Germline CDR1 reads MNHEY; CDR2 reads SMNVEV (reference sequence). J was trimmed by 6 bases and V by 3 bases; bases with no gene match: 0.

The chain recombines TRBV3-1 (or the pseudogene TRBV3-2) with TRBJ2-7; D is uncertain. The CDR3 contains 14 residues. CDR1 and CDR2 from the germline V gene are LGHDT and YNNKEL (reference sequence). Trimming left V 6 bases short and J 1 base short, with 13 bases between. Here the CDR3 reads CASSQYRGSYEQYF. In DNA form, the CDR3 reads TGTGCCAGCAGTCAATACAGAGGATCCTACGAGCAGTACTTC.

This clone was recorded only once. The chain has TRBV10-3 and TRBJ1-2; 8 bases match TRBD1. The CDR3 spans 13 residues. Germline values: CDR1 ENHRY, CDR2 SYGVKD. V was pared by 0 bases and J by 7 bases, with 1 base of the junction left unmatched. The CDR3 loop reads CAISESTGVGYTF. The CDR3 bases are TGTGCCATCAGTGAGTCGACAGGGGTTGGCTACACCTTC.

Only a few counts were recorded for this clone. V and J are TRBV4-3 and TRBJ2-3, with 7 bases aligning to TRBD2. This CDR3 comprises 15 residues. The germline V gene encodes CDR1 LGHNA and CDR2 YSLEER. V gave up 3 bases and J gave up 2 bases; unmatched junction bases: 5. CDR3 sequence reads: CASSQGLLNTDTQYF. CDR3 DNA sequence: TGCGCCAGCAGCCAGGGACTACTAAACACAGATACGCAGTATTTT.

V and J are TRBV7-9 and TRBJ1-2; D possibly corresponds to TRBD1 (6 bases). Germline values: CDR1 SEHNR, CDR2 FQNEAQ (reference sequence). The CDR3 spans 14 residues. V dropped 6 bases and J dropped 1 base, with 12 bases sitting between them. This chain's CDR3 is CASSSRGSNYGYTF. The CDR3 region has the DNA TGTGCCAGCAGTTCAAGGGGGAGTAACTATGGCTACACCTTC.

The chain combines TRBV11-2 with TRBJ2-1, with 9 bases fitting TRBD2. Germline V lookup: CDR1 SGHAT, CDR2 FQNNGV. J gave up 5 bases and V 2 bases, and 7 bases lay outside the gene matches. The CDR3 is 16 residues long. The CDR3 sequence: CASSLRREGKHNEQFF. The DNA for the CDR3 is TGTGCCAGCAGCTTACGGCGGGAGGGGAAGCACAATGAGCAGTTCTTC.

This rearrangement joins TRBV14 to TRBJ2-5; 9 bases line up with TRBD1. Germline values: CDR1 SGHDN, CDR2 FVKESK. There are 15 residues in the CDR3. V shed 4 bases and J 4 bases; nucleotides not matched to a gene: 7. The CDR3 loop reads CASSPTTGGSETQYF. For the CDR3, the DNA is TGTGCCAGCAGCCCAACGACAGGGGGTTCAGAGACCCAGTACTTC.

The rearrangement links TRBV20-1 to TRBJ2-4; D gene unclear. CDR3 size: 13 residues. Looked up from germline, CDR1 is DFQATT and CDR2 is SNEGSKA (reference sequence). V dropped 3 bases and J dropped 8 bases, with 14 bases sitting between them. The CDR3 DNA follows: TGCAGTGCTAGTACGACCAATCGGGACATTCAGTACTTC. Translation gives CSASTTNRDIQYF.

The genes are TRBV5-1 and TRBJ2-7; 11 nucleotides match TRBD2. Germline V gene data show CDR1 as SGHRS and CDR2 as YFSETQ. This CDR3 has 15 residues. Trimming took 0 bases from V and 6 from J; bases not matched to a gene: 5. The CDR3 loop is CASSLVLAGAGEQYF. The CDR3 DNA reads TGCGCCAGCAGCTTGGTACTAGCGGGAGCTGGCGAGCAGTACTTC.

The rearrangement joins TRBV19 to TRBJ2-1, with 9 bases matching TRBD2. The CDR3 loop spans 14 amino acids. The V gene's germline CDR1 is LNHDA and CDR2 SQIVND (reference sequence). V shed 4 bases and J 4 bases; nucleotides not matched to a gene: 2. CDR3 in amino acids: CASSKTSGYNEQFF. CDR3 in DNA: TGTGCCAGTAGTAAGACTAGCGGTTACAATGAGCAGTTCTTC.

The chain links TRBV23-1 to TRBJ1-4, with 7 positions matching TRBD1. TRBV23-1 qualifies as an ORF whose function is uncertain. V trimming: 0 bases; J trimming: 4 bases; junction bases outside the gene matches: 5. CDR3 length: 16 amino acids. The chain's CDR3 is CASSQSTGQHNEKLFF. The CDR3 DNA reads as TGCGCCAGCAGTCAATCGACGGGACAGCATAATGAAAAACTGTTTTTT.

The rearrangement joins TRBV4-1 to TRBJ1-2; the D is unclear. Germline CDR1 reads MGHRA; CDR2 reads YSYEKL. With 1 base removed from V and 8 bases from J, the gap between germline ends came to 20 bases. CDR3 length: 16 amino acids. CDR3 protein: CASSQVVTSPVEGYTF. As DNA, the CDR3 is TGCGCCAGCAGCCAAGTTGTGACATCCCCGGTGGAAGGCTACACCTTC.

V is TRBV25-1 and J is TRBJ1-4; no reliable D call. With 0 bases removed from V and 2 bases from J, the gap between germline ends came to 7 bases. CDR1 is MGHDK and CDR2 is SYGVNS in the germline V gene. This CDR3 is 15 amino acids long. CDR3 amino acids: CASSEYGYTNEKLFF. As DNA, the CDR3 is TGTGCCAGCAGTGAATATGGGTATACTAATGAAAAACTGTTTTTT.